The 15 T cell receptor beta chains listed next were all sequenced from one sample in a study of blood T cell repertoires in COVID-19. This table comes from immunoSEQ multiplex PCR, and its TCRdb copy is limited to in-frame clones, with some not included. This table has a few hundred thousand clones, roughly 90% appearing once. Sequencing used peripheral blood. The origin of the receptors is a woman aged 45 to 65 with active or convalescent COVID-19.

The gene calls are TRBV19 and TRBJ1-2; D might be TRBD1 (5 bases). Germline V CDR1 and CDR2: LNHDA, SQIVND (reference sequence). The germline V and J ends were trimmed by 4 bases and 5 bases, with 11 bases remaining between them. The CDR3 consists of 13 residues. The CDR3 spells CASSRQTDYGYTF. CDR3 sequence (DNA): TGTGCCAGTAGTAGGCAGACAGATTATGGCTACACCTTC.

For the CDR3, the DNA is TGTGCCAGCAGCCCCCCGAGTGCTGAAGCTTTCTTT. Protein product: CASSPPSAEAFF. The genes are TRBV3-1 (or the pseudogene TRBV3-2) and TRBJ1-1; D gene uncertain. V lost 4 bases and J lost 6, with 9 bases in between. CDR1 is LGHDT, CDR2 YNNKEL, per germline (reference sequence). There are 12 residues in the CDR3.

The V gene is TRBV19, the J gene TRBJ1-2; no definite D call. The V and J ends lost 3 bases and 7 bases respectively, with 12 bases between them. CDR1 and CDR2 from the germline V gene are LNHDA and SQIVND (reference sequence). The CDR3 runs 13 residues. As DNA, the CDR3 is TGTGCCAGTAGTATTCCGTCAGGTGGTGGCTACACCTTC. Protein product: CASSIPSGGGYTF.

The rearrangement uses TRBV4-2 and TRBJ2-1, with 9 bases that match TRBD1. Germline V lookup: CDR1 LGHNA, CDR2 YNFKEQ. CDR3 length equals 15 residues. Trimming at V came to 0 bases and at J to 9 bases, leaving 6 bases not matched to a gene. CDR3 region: CASSQDEGTGSEQFF. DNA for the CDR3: TGTGCCAGCAGCCAAGATGAAGGGACAGGGAGTGAGCAGTTCTTC.

The CDR3, as DNA: TGTGCCAGCAGCTTAGACAGTTCTAACTATGGCTACACCTTC. Protein sequence: CASSLDSSNYGYTF. The chain combines TRBV11-2 with TRBJ1-2; D is unresolved. Trimming shortened V by 0 bases and J by 0 bases, and 5 bases separated the two germline ends. Germline V gene lookup returns CDR1 SGHAT and CDR2 FQNNGV. This CDR3 contains 14 residues.

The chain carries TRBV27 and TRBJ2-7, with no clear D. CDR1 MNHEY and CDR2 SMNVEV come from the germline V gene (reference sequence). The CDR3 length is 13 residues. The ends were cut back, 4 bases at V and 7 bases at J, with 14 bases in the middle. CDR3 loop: CASSSPTRMEQYF. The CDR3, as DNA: TGTGCCAGCAGTTCTCCGACGAGGATGGAGCAGTACTTC.

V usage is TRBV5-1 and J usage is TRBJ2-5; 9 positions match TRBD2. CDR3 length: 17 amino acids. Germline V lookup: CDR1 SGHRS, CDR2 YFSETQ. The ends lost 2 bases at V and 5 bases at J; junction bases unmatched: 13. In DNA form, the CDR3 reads TGCGCCAGCAGCTTCCGGGGTAGCGGGGGCGAAGGGGAGACCCAGTACTTC. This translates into CASSFRGSGGEGETQYF.

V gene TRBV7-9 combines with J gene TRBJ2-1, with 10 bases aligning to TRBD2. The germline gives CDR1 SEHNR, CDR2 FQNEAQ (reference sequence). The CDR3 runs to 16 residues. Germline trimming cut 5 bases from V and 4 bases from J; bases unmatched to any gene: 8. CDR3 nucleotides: TGTGCCAGCAGCCTCAGAGCGGGGGGGATTTACAATGAGCAGTTCTTC. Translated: CASSLRAGGIYNEQFF.

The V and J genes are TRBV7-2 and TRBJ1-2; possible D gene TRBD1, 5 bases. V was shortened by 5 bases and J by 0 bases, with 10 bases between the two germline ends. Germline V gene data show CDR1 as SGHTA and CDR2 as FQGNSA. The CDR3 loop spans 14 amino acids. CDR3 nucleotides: TGTGCCAGCAGCCGGTTGGACACTAACTATGGCTACACCTTC. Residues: CASSRLDTNYGYTF. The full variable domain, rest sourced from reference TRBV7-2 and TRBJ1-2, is GAGVSQSPSNKVTEKGKDVELRCDPISGHTALYWYRQSLGQGLEFLIYFQGNSAPDKSGLPSDRFSAERTGGSVSTLTIQRTQQEDSAVYLCASSRLDTNYGYTFGSGTRLTVV.

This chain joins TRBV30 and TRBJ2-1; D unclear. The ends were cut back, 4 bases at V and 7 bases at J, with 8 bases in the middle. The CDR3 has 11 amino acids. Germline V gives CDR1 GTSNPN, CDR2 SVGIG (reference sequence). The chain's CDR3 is CAWTRGNEQFF. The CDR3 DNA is TGTGCCTGGACGCGAGGTAATGAGCAGTTCTTC.

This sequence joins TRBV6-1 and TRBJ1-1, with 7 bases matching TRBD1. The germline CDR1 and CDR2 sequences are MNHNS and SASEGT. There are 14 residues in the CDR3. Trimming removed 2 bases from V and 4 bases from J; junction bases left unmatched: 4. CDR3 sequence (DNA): TGTGCCAGCAGTGAAAGGGGGCGCATCACTGAAGCTTTCTTT. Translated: CASSERGRITEAFF.

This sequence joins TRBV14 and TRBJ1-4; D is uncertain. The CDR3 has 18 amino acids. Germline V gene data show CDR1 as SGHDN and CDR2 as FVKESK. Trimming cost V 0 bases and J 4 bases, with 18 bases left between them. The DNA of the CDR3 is TGTGCCAGCAGCCAAGATTACCTCGTCTCCTCGGGTAATGAAAAACTGTTTTTT. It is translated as CASSQDYLVSSGNEKLFF.

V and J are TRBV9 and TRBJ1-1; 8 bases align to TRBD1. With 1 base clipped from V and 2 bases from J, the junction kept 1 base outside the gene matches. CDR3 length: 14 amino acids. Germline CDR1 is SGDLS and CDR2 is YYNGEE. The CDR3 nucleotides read TGTGCCAGCAGCGTACAGGGGGCCAACACTGAAGCTTTCTTT. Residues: CASSVQGANTEAFF.

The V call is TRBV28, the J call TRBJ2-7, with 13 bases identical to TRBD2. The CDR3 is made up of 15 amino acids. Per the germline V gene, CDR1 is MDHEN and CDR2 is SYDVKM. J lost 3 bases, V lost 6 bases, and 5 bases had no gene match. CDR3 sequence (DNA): TGTGCCAGCAGACGGACTAGCGGGAGAATCTACGAGCAGTACTTC. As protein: CASRRTSGRIYEQYF.

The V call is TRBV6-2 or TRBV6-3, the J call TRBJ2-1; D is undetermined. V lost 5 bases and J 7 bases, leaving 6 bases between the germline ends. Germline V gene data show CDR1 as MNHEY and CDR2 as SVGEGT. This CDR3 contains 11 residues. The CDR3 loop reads CASSQVNEQFF. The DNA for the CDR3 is TGTGCCAGCAGTCAGGTTAATGAGCAGTTCTTC.